The present entry profiles one T cell receptor (beta chain) with its context. This CDR3 is 14 amino acids long. Germline CDR1 and CDR2: MNHEY and SVGEGT. V dropped 6 bases and J dropped 2; count of bases not matched to a gene: 5. The data belong to a study of human T cells and chemical hapten exposure. Study-wide context: All through the roughly 26-week study, the scalp of each patient received diphenylcyclopropenone doses weekly.

Indicated time point: pre-sensitization, week 0. Treatment described: therapeutic diphenylcyclopropenone sensitization with weekly scalp DPC. The donor pool consisted of alopecia patients aged 18 to 70 years, considered suitable for DPC. From the RACE reads, TCRdb called clonotypes with MiXCR, one entry per CDR3 protein. The sample carries around 260,000 distinct CDR3 sequences, about 9.4% recorded once. The clonotype comes from a woman aged 40 to 49 with alopecia areata. Some clones in this sample may be carry-over from other donors' samples. The input for sequencing was whole blood, taken in connection with sensitization to the hapten diphenylcyclopropenone (DPC). The rearrangement uses TRBV6-2 or TRBV6-3 and TRBJ2-3; 7 bases line up with TRBD2. The CDR3 nucleotides are TGTGCCAGCAGCCGGGACTACATCACAGATACGCAGTATTTT. Translating it yields CASSRDYITDTQYF.